The present T cell receptor (beta chain) was sequenced within a study of cytomegalovirus exposure and HLA in healthy donors. Whole-study results and caveats: The authors later linked a missense DCLRE1C variant to TCR beta V- and J-gene trimming.

At sampling all donors were nominally healthy, likely with unrecorded immune exposures. On this clone itself: What it binds is unknown.

The primer mix had 60 Vbeta and 13 Jbeta primers. The method was immunoSEQ multiplex PCR; TCRdb's version includes in-frame clones alone and lacks a portion of them. The listing records 130,000 to 150,000 clones. The CDR3 extends over 13 amino acids. V lost 7 bases and J lost 4, with 13 bases in between. Germline V gives CDR1 SNHLY, CDR2 FYNNEI. The sample was PBMCs. The gene calls are TRBV2 and TRBJ1-1; D not resolved. The receptor was isolated from a man aged 35 to 55 in good health and CMV-seronegative. CDR3 nucleotide sequence: TGTGCCAGCACCCGGAACAGTGGCACTGAAGCTTTCTTT. It yields the protein CASTRNSGTEAFF.